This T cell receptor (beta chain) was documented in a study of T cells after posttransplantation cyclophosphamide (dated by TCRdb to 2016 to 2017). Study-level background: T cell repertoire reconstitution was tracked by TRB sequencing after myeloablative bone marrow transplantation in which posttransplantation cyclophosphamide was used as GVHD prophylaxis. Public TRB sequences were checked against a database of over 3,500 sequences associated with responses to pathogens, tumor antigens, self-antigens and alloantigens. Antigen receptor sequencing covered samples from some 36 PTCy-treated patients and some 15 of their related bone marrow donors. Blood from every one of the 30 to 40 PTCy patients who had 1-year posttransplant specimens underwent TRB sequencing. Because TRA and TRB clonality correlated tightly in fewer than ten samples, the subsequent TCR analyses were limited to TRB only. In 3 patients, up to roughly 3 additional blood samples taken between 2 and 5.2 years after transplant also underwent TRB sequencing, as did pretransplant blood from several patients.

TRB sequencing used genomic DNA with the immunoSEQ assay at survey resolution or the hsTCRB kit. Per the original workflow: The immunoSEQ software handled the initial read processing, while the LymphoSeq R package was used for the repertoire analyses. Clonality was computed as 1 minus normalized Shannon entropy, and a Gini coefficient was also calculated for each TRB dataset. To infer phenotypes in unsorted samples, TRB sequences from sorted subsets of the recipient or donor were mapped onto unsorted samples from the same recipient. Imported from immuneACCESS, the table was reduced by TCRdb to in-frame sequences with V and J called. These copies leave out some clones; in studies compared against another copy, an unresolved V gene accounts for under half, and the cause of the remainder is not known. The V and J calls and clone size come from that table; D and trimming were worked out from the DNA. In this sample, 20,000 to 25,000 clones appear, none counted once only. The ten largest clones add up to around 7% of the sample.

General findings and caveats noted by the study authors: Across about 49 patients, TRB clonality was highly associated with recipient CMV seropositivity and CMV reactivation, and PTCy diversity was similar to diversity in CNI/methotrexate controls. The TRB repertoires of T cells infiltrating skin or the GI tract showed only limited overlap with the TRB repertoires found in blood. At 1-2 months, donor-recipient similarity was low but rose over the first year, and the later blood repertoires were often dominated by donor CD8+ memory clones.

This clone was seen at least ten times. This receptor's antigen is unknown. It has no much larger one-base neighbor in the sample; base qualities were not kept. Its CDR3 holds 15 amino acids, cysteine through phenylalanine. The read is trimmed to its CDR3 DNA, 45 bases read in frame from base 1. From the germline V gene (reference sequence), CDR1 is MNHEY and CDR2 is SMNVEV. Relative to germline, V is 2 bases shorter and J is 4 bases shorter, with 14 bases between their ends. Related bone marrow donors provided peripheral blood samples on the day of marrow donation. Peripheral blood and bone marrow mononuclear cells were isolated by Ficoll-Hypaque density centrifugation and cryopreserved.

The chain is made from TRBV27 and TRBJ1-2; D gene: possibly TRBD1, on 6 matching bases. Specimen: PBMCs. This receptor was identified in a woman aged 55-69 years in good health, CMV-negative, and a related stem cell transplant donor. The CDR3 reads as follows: CASSLSRGGLYGYTF. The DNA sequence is TGTGCCAGCAGTTTAAGTAGGGGGGGGCTCTATGGCTACACCTTC.